What follows describes a single T cell receptor (beta chain). This clonotype showed up just once. Its recognized antigen is unknown. It has no much larger one-base neighbor in the sample; base qualities were not kept. A single read constitutes weak evidence. The method was multiplex PCR. Sequencing used an Illumina HiSeq 4000. CDR3 regions were amplified by Arm-PCR with iRepertoire HTBI primers to construct TCR beta libraries. Before sequencing, the PCR products underwent gel purification. The original pipeline was this. Gene usage analysis of CDR3 amino acid clonotypes relied on the 62 TRBV and about 13 TRBJ segments identified across samples. Filtered high-quality paired reads were merged into contigs using COPE and FqMerger. BLAST was used to align contigs to the IMGT TRBV, TRBD and TRBJ reference genes, and CDR3 was defined following IMGT. Highly expanded clones were defined as clonotypes with a frequency above 0.1%. Repertoire diversity was measured by Shannon entropy, and V-J evenness by the Gini coefficient. Clonotypes shared by more than one individual were considered public. TCRdb handled the public reads itself, with Q25 trimming in fastp and clone calling in MiXCR, and kept productive beta chains. Rows matching on CDR3 protein sequence are summarized as one entry with the most common DNA and genes. The V and J calls shown here were made by TCRdb, not taken from the authors' results. In all, the sample holds a few hundred thousand distinct CDR3 sequences, and around 22% of those were seen once. The top ten constitute about a quarter of the sample.

Trimming at the junction amounts to 2 bases on V and 5 bases on J, and the germline ends lie 10 bases apart. The cysteine opens and the phenylalanine closes a CDR3 of 15 amino acids. Of the read, only the CDR3 DNA is kept; its 45 bases are in frame from base 1. The germline V gene supplies CDR1 MGHDK and CDR2 SYGVNS. These data come from a study of regulatory T cells in long-lasting Graves disease (dated by TCRdb to the early 2020s). At the level of the whole study: To count as having persistent Graves' disease, a patient had to have received antithyroid drug treatment for over 5 years with TSH receptor autoantibodies remaining persistently positive. The study was registered as a clinical trial and conducted in China. This study used TCR sequencing and RNA sequencing of peripheral blood to compare persistent Graves' disease patients against newly diagnosed Graves' disease patients. Antithyroid drugs had been taken for around 9.8 years on average by persistent Graves' disease patients in the clinical cohort. A total of about 35 samples underwent TCR sequencing: around 13 from persistent and around 20 from newly diagnosed Graves' disease patients. Results the study describes overall, beyond this receptor: Compared with newly diagnosed patients, persistent Graves' disease patients had lower TCR Shannon entropy and fewer highly expanded clones, which suggests clonal expansion. Peripheral blood alone was examined, since thyroid tissue, which constituted the primary lesion, could not be accessed. Persistent patients shared more public clonotypes among themselves (2,741) than newly diagnosed patients did (more than 950). Persistent disease showed preferential use of TRBV28, TRBJ1-2 and TRBJ2-5, whereas newly diagnosed disease favored TRBV20-1 and TRBJ2-1. Sequencing and analysis were restricted to the TCR beta chain. The small sample size was acknowledged by the authors as a limitation that may reduce accuracy.

The time point label of this sample denotes: persistent/refractory GD, antithyroid drugs over 5 years with positive TRAb. RNA was extracted from PBMCs in TRIzol for both TCR sequencing and RNA sequencing. The diagnosis of Graves' disease was made according to American Thyroid Association guidelines. Patients were recruited from an endocrinology department in Xi'an, China. From each patient, approximately 10 milliliters of peripheral blood was collected into an EDTA anticoagulant tube. Ficoll Paque Plus density gradient separation was used to isolate PBMCs, and no additional T cell sorting was done. An Agilent 2100 Bioanalyzer and agarose gel were used to check RNA quality, and a NanoDrop 2000 was used to measure RNA concentration.

The rearrangement joined TRBV25-1 to TRBJ1-6; TRBD1 is a weak D gene call, 5 bases matching. The sequencing here drew on peripheral blood mononuclear cells (PBMCs), taken when the disease was refractory, from a patient treated with antithyroid drugs. The TCR comes from a female donor with Graves disease. This receptor carries the CDR3 CASSEIGGNNSPLHF. The base sequence is TGTGCCAGCAGTGAAATTGGGGGGAATAATTCACCCCTCCACTTT.